This TCR beta chain is drawn from a study of blood T cell repertoires in COVID-19. Study information: Italy, Spain and the United States were the sources of the convalescent and acute COVID-19 samples. PBMCs, B-cell-depleted T cells, or T cells provided the cDNA or gDNA that made up the material.

As originally analysed: Estimation of nucleated cell counts relied on the amplification of reference gene primers. The protocol was immunoSEQ multiplex PCR, while the TCRdb copy is restricted to in-frame clones and leaves out a portion. V and J calls and clone size come straight from that table; D and trimming were deduced from the DNA. The sample yields roughly 100,000 clones, around 90% seen once. The CDR3 loop spans 19 amino acids. Trimming at V came to 0 bases and at J to 6 bases, leaving 13 bases not matched to a gene. Germline assignment: CDR1 SGHVS and CDR2 FQNEAQ. The clonotype originates from an elderly woman with active COVID-19. The chain employs TRBV7-8 and TRBJ2-2; 10 nucleotides line up with TRBD2. The sample comprised peripheral blood. The DNA of the CDR3 is TGTGCCAGCAGCTTAGCTGTAGTGTCTTTAGCGGGAGGAGCCGGGGAGCTGTTTTTT. Its protein product is CASSLAVVSLAGGAGELFF.